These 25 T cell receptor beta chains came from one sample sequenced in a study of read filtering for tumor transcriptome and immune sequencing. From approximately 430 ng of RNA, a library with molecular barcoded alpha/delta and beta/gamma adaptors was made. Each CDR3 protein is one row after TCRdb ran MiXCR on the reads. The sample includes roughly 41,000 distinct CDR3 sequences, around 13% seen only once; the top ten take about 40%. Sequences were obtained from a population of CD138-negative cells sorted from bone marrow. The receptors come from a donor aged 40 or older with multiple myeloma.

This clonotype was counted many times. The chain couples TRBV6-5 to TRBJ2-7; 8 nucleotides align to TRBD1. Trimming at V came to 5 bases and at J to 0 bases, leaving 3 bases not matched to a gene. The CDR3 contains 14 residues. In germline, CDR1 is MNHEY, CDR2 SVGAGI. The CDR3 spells CASSTTGVSYEQYF. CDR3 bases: TGTGCCAGCAGTACGACAGGGGTCTCCTACGAGCAGTACTTC.

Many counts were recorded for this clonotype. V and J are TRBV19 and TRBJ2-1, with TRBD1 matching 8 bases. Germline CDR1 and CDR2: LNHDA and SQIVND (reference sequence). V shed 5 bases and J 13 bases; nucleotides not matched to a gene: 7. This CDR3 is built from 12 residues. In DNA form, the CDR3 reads TGTGCCAGTAGTCCAGACAGGGGCTCCCAGTTCTTC. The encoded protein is CASSPDRGSQFF.

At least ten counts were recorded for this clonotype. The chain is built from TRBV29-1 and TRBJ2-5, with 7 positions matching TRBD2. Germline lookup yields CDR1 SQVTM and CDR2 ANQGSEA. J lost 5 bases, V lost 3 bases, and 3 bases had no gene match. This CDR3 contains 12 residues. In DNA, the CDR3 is TGCAGCGTTGAGGGCGGGAGCGAGACCCAGTACTTC. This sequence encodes CSVEGGSETQYF. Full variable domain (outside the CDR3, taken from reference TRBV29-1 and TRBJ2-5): SAVISQKPSRDICQRGTSLTIQCQVDSQVTMMFWYRQQPGQSLTLIATANQGSEATYESGFVIDKFPISRPNLTFSTLTVSNMSPEDSSIYLCSVEGGSETQYFGPGTRLLVL.

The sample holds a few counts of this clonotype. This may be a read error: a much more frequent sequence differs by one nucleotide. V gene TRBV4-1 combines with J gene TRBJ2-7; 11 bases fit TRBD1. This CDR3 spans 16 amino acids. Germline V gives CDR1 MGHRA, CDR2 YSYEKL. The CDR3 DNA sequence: TGCGCCGGCAGCCGGGGCGGGGACAGGGGGGTCTACGAGCAGTACTTC. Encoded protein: CAGSRGGDRGVYEQYF.

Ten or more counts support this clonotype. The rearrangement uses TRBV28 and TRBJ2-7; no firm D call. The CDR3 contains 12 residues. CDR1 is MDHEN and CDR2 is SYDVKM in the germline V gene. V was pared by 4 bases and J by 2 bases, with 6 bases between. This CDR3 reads CASSSPAYEQYF. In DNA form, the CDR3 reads TGTGCCAGCAGTTCCCCGGCCTACGAGCAGTACTTC.

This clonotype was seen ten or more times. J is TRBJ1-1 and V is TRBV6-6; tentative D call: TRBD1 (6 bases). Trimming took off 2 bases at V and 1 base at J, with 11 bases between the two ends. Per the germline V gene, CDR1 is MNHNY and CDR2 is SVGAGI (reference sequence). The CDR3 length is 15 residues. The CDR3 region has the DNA TGTGCCAGCAGTTACACGGCCAGGGGGAACACTGAAGCTTTCTTT. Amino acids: CASSYTARGNTEAFF.

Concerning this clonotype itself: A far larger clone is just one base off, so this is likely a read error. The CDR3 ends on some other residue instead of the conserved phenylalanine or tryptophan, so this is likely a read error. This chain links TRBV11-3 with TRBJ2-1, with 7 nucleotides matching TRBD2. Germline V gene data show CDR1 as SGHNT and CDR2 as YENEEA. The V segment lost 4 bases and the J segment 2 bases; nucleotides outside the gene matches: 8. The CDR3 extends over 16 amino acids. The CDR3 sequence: CASSSLAGVPYNEQFS. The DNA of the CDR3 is TGTGCCAGCAGCTCTCTTGCGGGAGTCCCCTACAATGAGCAGTTCTCC.

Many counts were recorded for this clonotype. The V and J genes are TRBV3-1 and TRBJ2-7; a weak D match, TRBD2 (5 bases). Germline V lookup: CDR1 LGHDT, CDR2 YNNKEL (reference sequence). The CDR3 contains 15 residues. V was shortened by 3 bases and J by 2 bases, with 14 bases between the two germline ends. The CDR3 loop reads CASSQSGADPYEQYF. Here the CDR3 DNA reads TGTGCCAGCAGCCAGAGCGGAGCTGATCCCTACGAGCAGTACTTC.

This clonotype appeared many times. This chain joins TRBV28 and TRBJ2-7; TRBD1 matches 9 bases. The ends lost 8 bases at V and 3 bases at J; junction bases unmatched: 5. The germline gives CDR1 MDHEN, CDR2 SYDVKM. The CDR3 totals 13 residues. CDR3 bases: TGTGCCAGCGTACCGGGACAGGGCTACGAGCAGTACTTC. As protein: CASVPGQGYEQYF.

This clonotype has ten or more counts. This CDR3 is CASSLESGGSPYEQYF. CDR3 sequence (DNA): TGTGCCAGCAGCTTAGAATCGGGGGGTTCCCCCTACGAGCAGTACTTC. The chain combines TRBV7-9 with TRBJ2-7, with 7 bases that match TRBD2. CDR1 is SEHNR and CDR2 is FQNEAQ in the germline V gene (reference sequence). CDR3 size: 16 residues. Losses at the gene ends were 1 base for V and 2 bases for J; bases not matched to a gene: 8.

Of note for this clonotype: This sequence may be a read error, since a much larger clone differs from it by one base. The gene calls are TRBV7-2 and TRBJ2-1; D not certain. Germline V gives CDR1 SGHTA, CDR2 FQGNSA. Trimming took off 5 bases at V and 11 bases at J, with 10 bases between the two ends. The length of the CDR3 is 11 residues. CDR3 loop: CASSPALKQFF. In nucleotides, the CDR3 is TGTGCCAGCAGCCCAGCACTGAAGCAGTTCTTC.

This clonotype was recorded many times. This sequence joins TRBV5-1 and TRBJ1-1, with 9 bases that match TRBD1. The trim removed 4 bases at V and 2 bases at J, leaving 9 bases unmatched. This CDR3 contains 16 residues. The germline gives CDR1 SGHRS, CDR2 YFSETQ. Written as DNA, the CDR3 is TGCGCCAGCAGCGAGGTCCCGGGACAGGGAAACACTGAAGCTTTCTTT. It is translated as CASSEVPGQGNTEAFF. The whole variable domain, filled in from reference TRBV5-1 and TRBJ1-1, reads KAGVTQTPRYLIKTRGQQVTLSCSPISGHRSVSWYQQTPGQGLQFLFEYFSETQRNKGNFPGRFSGRQFSNSRSEMNVSTLELGDSALYLCASSEVPGQGNTEAFFGQGTRLTVV.

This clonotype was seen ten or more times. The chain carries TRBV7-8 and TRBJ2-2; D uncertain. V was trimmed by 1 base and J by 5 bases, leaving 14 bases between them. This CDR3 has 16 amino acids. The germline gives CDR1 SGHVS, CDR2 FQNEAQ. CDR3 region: CASSLEAGVWTGELFF. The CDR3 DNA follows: TGTGCCAGCAGCTTAGAGGCAGGCGTTTGGACCGGGGAGCTGTTTTTT. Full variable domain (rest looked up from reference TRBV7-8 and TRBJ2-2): GAGVSQSPRYKVAKRGQDVALRCDPISGHVSLFWYQQALGQGPEFLTYFQNEAQLDKSGLPSDRFFAERPEGSVSTLKIQRTQQEDSAVYLCASSLEAGVWTGELFFGEGSRLTVL.

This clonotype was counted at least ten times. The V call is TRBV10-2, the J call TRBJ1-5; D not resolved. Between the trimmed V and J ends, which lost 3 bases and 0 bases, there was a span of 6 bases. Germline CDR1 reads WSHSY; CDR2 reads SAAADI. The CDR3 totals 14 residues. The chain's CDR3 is CASSDLYSNQPQHF. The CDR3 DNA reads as TGCGCCAGCAGTGACCTATATAGCAATCAGCCCCAGCATTTT.

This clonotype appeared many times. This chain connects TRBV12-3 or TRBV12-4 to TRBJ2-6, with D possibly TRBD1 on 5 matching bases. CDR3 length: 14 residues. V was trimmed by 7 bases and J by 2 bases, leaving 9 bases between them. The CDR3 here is CASTLTAGANVLTF. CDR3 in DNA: TGTGCCAGCACCCTGACAGCTGGGGCCAACGTCCTGACTTTC.

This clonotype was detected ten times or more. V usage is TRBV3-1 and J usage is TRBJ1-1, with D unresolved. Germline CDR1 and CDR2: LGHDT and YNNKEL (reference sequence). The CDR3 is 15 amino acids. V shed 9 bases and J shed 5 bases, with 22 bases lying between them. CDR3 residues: CARSHSPRVGTEAFF. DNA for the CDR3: TGTGCCAGGAGTCACAGCCCGCGGGTTGGGACTGAAGCTTTCTTT.

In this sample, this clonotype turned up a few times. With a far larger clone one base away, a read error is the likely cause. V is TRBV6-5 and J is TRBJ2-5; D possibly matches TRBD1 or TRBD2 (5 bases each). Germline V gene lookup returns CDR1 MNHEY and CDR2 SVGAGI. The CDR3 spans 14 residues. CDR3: CVSSYNLGEETQYF. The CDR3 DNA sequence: TGTGTCAGCAGTTACAATTTGGGGGAAGAGACCCAGTACTTC.

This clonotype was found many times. The CDR3 nucleotides are TGCGCCAGCAGCTTGGACAGGGCCTTAACTGAAGCTTTCTTT. Residues: CASSLDRALTEAFF. The chain carries TRBV5-1 and TRBJ1-1, with a weak D call TRBD1 (6 bases). This CDR3 region has 14 residues. Trimming removed 0 bases from V and 5 bases from J, with 11 bases in between. Germline V lookup: CDR1 SGHRS, CDR2 YFSETQ.

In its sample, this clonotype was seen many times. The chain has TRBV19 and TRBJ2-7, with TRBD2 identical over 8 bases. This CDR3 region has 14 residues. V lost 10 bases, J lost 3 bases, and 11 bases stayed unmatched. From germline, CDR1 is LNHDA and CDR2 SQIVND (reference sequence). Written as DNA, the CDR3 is TGTGCCACCGGGGGGAGCGGGAGCGGCTACGAGCAGTACTTC. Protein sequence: CATGGSGSGYEQYF.

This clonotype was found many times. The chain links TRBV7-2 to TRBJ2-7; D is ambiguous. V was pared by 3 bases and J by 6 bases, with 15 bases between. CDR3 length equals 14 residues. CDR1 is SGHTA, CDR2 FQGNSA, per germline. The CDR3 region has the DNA TGTGCCAGCAGCTTGCTTAGGGCCCAATCCGAGCAGTACTTC. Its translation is CASSLLRAQSEQYF.

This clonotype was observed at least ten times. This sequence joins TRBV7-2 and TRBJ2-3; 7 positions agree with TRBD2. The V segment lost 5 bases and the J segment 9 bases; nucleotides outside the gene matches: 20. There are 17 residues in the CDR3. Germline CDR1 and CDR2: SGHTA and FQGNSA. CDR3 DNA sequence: TGTGCCAGCAGCCATGGCGCGGGAGAGGGATCGGGAGACACGCAGTATTTT. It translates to CASSHGAGEGSGDTQYF.

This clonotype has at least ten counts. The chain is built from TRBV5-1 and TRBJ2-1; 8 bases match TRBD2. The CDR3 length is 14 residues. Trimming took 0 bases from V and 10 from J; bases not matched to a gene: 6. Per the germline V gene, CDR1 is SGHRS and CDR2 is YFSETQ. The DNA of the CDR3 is TGCGCCAGCAGCTTGGAACGCGGGAGGCCAGAGCAGTTCTTC. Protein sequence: CASSLERGRPEQFF.

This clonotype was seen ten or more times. CDR3 loop: CASTLDRVADTQYF. The DNA for the CDR3 is TGTGCCAGCACCCTGGACAGGGTGGCAGATACGCAGTATTTT. V gene TRBV6-1 combines with J gene TRBJ2-3; 8 bases fit TRBD1. CDR3 size: 14 residues. J lost 4 bases, V lost 7 bases, and 7 bases had no gene match. The germline V gene encodes CDR1 MNHNS and CDR2 SASEGT.

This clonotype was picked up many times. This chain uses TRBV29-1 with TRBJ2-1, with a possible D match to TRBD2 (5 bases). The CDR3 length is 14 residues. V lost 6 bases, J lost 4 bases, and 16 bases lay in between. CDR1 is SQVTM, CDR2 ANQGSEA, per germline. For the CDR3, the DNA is TGCAGCGTCCCAAAACTAGGGTCTTACAATGAGCAGTTCTTC. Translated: CSVPKLGSYNEQFF.

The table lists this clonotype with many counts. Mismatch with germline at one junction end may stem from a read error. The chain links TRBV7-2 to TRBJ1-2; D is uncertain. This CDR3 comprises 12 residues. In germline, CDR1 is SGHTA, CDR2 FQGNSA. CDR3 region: CASSPEHYGCTF. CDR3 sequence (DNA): TGTGCCAGCAGCCCAGAACACTATGGCTGCACCTTC.